The text below deals with one T cell receptor (beta chain). Its antigen is as yet unknown. These data belong to a study of T cell responses to AZD1222 COVID-19 vaccine. Study-wide results and caveats: Donor demographics were predominantly white British with a female majority; clonal diversity may be underestimated. Baseline serostatus was positive in only a handful of AZD1222 recipients.

Repertoires were generated with immunoSEQ multiplex PCR, while TCRdb's copy carries only in-frame clones and drops some. The table shows some 150,000 clones, with 88% occurring only once. This CDR3 contains 15 residues. CDR1 SGHNT and CDR2 YENEEA come from the germline V gene. V lost 0 bases and J 3 bases, leaving 11 bases between the germline ends. The specimen comprised peripheral blood, sampled 28 days after the second dose of the MenACWY control vaccine. The clonotype was recovered from an adult who received the MenACWY meningococcal vaccine as a control. The V gene is TRBV11-3, the J gene TRBJ2-5; D may be TRBD2 (5 bases). CDR3 in amino acids: CASSLDLGGEETQYF. The CDR3, as DNA: TGTGCCAGCAGCTTAGATCTCGGAGGAGAAGAGACCCAGTACTTC. Full variable domain (missing parts from reference TRBV11-3 and TRBJ2-5): EAGVVQSPRYKIIEKKQPVAFWCNPISGHNTLYWYLQNLGQGPELLIRYENEEAVDDSQLPKDRFSAERLKGVDSTLKIQPAELGDSAVYLCASSLDLGGEETQYFGPGTRLLVL.